Given below is one T cell receptor (beta chain) in context. This CDR3 is built from 15 residues. The junction had 12 bases not matched to a gene; V was cut back by 4 bases and J by 6 bases. The germline CDR1 and CDR2 sequences are SGHRS and YFSETQ. These data are taken from a study of blood T cell repertoires in COVID-19. About the study: Acute-phase and convalescent COVID-19 samples originated in the United States, Italy and Spain.

In the source study's methods: Reference gene primers were amplified, and this amplification served to estimate nucleated cell counts. Libraries were prepared by immunoSEQ multiplex PCR; TCRdb keeps only in-frame clonotypes and omits some of them. D and trimming were read from the DNA, whereas the V and J calls and clone size are those reported in that table. The repertoire holds around 270,000 clones, with approximately 90% as singletons. The V call is TRBV5-1, the J call TRBJ2-7, with 8 bases lining up with TRBD1. The clonotype originates from a man between 40 and 49 years old with acute or convalescent COVID-19. Sequenced: peripheral blood. Here the CDR3 DNA reads TGCGCCAGCAGCGAAGATGGACAGGGCAATCGCGAGCAGTACTTC. It translates to CASSEDGQGNREQYF. Full variable domain (rest looked up from reference TRBV5-1 and TRBJ2-7): KAGVTQTPRYLIKTRGQQVTLSCSPISGHRSVSWYQQTPGQGLQFLFEYFSETQRNKGNFPGRFSGRQFSNSRSEMNVSTLELGDSALYLCASSEDGQGNREQYFGPGTRLTVT.